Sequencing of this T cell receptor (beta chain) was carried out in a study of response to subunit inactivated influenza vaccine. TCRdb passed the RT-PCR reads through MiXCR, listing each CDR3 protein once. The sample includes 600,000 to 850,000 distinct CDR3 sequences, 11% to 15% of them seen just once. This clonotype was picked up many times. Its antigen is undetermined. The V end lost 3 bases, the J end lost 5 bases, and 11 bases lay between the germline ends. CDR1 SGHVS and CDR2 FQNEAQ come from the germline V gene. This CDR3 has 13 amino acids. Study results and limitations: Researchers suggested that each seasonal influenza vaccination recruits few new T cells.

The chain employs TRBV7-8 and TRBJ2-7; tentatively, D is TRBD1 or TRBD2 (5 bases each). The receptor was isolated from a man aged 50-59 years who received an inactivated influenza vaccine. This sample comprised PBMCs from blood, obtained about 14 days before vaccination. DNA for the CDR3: TGTGCCAGCAGCTTTGCCAGGGAGCACGAGCAGTACTTC. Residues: CASSFAREHEQYF.